A selection of T cell receptor beta chains follows, all from one sample in a study of T-cell memory formation after mild COVID-19. Each CDR3 protein gets one entry after TCRdb re-called the 5' RACE reads with MiXCR. This sample yields roughly 250,000 distinct CDR3 sequences, of which less than 20% are seen a single time; approximately 3.4% belongs to the top ten. Sequencing was carried out using PBMCs or a T cell subset sorted from them (not recorded which). The receptors originated from a man younger than 30 who had mild COVID-19 (a few samples of this study predate the infection). Cell type and time point are not known. Both conserved end residues are part of each CDR3.

J gene,V gene,CDR3 protein
TRBJ2-3,TRBV11-2,CASNGFGDTQYF
TRBJ2-5,TRBV7-9,CASSFGAVQETQYF
TRBJ1-5,TRBV7-8,CASSAAASGVRGYQPQHF
TRBJ2-5,TRBV7-3,CASSPARLAGGRETQYF
TRBJ1-6,TRBV7-9,CASSSFGGVYNSPLHF
TRBJ1-2,TRBV7-2,CASSLDSGNTYGYTF
TRBJ1-4,TRBV7-2,CASSLDRANEKLFF
TRBJ2-5,TRBV6-5,CASRDSGGGKTQYF
TRBJ1-4,TRBV29-1,CSVRGGNEKLFF
TRBJ1-5,TRBV6-5,CASSPLGQGKHQPQHF